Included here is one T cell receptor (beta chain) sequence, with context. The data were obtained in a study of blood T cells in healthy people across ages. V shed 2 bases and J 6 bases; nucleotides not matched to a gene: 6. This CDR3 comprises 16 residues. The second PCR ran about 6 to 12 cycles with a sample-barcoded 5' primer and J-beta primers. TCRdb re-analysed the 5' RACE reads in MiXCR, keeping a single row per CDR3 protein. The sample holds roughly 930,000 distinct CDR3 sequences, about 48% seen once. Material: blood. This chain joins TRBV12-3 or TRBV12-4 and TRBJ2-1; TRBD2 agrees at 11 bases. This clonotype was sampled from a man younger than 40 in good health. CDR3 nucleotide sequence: TGTGCCAGCAGTTTAATCGGCCTAGCGGGGGGCAATGAGCAGTTCTTC. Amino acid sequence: CASSLIGLAGGNEQFF.